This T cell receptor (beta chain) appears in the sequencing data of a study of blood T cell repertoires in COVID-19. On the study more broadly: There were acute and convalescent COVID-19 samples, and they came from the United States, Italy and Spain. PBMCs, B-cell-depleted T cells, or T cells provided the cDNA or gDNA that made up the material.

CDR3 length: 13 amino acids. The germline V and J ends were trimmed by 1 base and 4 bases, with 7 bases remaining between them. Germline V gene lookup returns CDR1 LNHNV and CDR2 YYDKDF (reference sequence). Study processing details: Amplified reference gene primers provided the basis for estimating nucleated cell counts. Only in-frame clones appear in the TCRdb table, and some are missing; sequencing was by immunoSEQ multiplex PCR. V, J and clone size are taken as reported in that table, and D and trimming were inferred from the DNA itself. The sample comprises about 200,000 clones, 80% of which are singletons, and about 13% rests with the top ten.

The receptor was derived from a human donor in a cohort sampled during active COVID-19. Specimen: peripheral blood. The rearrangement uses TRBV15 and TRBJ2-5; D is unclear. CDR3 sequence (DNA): TGTGCCACCAGCAGAGGAGGAGTAGAGACCCAGTACTTC. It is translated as CATSRGGVETQYF.